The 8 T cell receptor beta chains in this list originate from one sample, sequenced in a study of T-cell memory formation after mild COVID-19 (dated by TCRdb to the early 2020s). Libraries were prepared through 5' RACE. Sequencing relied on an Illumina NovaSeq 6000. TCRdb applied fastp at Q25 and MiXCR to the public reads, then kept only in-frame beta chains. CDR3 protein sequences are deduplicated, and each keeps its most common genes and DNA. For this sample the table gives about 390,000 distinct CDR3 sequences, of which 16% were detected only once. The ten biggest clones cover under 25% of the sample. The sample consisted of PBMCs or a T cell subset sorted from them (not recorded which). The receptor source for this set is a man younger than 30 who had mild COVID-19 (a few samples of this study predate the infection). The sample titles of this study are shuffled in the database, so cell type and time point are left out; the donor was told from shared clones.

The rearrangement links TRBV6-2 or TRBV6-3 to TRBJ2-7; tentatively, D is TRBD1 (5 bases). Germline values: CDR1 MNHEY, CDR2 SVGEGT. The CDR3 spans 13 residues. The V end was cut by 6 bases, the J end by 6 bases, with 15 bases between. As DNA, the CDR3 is TGTGCCAGCAGCCAAAGCAGGGCCGGCGAGCAGTACGTC. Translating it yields CASSQSRAGEQYV.

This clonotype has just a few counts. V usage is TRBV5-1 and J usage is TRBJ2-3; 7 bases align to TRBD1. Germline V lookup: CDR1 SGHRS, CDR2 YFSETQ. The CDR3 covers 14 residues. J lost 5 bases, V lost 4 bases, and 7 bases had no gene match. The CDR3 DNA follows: TGCGCCAGCAGCCTGGGACAGCCGGGAGATACGCAGTATTTT. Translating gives CASSLGQPGDTQYF. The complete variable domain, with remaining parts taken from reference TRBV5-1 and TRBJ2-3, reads KAGVTQTPRYLIKTRGQQVTLSCSPISGHRSVSWYQQTPGQGLQFLFEYFSETQRNKGNFPGRFSGRQFSNSRSEMNVSTLELGDSALYLCASSLGQPGDTQYFGPGTRLTVL.

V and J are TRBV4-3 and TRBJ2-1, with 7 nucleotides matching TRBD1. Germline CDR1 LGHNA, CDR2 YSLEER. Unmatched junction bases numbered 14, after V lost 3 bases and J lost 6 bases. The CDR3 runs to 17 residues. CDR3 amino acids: CASSQDLLDRQINEQFF. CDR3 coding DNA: TGCGCCAGCAGCCAGGACCTCCTGGACAGGCAGATCAATGAGCAGTTCTTC.

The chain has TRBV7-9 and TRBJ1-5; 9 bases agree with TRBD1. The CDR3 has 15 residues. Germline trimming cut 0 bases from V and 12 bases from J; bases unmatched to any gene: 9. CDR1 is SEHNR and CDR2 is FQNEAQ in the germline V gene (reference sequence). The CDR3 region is CASSLAGTGRQCQHF. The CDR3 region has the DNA TGTGCCAGCAGCTTAGCGGGGACAGGGCGGCAGTGCCAGCATTTT.

The CDR3 loop is CSGGRANEKLFF. As DNA, the CDR3 is TGCAGCGGGGGCAGGGCCAATGAAAAACTGTTTTTT. This chain connects TRBV29-1 to TRBJ1-4; the D gene is possibly TRBD1 (5 bases). CDR3 size: 12 residues. Germline V gene lookup returns CDR1 SQVTM and CDR2 ANQGSEA. V gave up 7 bases and J gave up 5 bases, with 11 bases separating them.

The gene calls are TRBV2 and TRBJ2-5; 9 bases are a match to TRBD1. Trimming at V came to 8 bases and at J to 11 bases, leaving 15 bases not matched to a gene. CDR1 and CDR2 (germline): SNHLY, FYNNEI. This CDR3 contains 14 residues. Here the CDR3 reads CASVGQGRGFKQYF. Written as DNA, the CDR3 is TGTGCCAGCGTGGGACAGGGTCGGGGTTTCAAGCAGTACTTC.

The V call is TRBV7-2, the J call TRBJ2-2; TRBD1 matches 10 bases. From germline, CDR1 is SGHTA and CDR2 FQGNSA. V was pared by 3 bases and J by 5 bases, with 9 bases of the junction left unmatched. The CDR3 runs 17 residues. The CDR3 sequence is CASSFRTGGSITGELFF. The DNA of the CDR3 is TGTGCCAGCAGCTTCCGGACAGGGGGATCGATAACCGGGGAGCTGTTTTTT.

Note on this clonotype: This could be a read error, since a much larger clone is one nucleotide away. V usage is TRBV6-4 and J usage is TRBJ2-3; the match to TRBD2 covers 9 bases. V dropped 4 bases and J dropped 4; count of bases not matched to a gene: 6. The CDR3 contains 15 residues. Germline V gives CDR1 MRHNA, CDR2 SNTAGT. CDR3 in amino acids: CASSGGGGAPDTQYF. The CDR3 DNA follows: TGTGCCAGCAGTGGTGGCGGGGGGGCCCCAGATACGCAGTATTTT.